The rows below give T cell receptor beta chains drawn from one sample of a study of cytomegalovirus exposure and HLA in healthy donors. Only in-frame clones appear in the TCRdb table, and some are missing; sequencing was by immunoSEQ multiplex PCR. The sample records about 50,000 clones, roughly 80% being singletons. Sequencing was done on a sample of PBMCs. Receptors originate from a woman aged 35 to 49 in good health and CMV-seropositive. Each CDR3 is given with its conserved first and last residue. D genes are given only for firm matches. Rows give clone size only sometimes, using once, few, many, or a class for an expanded clone.

D: NA; J: TRBJ1-6; size: few; V: TRBV7-6; CDR3: CASSPQAGQGWSFYNSPLHF; DNA: TGTGCCAGCAGCCCCCAGGCGGGTCAAGGGTGGTCATTCTATAATTCACCCCTCCACTTT
D: TRBD2; J: TRBJ2-7; size: NA; V: TRBV6-5; CDR3: CASRTSGGPPREYF; DNA: TGTGCCAGCAGGACTAGCGGGGGGCCACCCAGAGAGTACTTC
D: TRBD1; J: TRBJ2-1; size: NA; V: TRBV28; CDR3: CASSRTGVGYYNEQFF; DNA: TGTGCCAGCAGCCGGACAGGGGTAGGATATTACAATGAGCAGTTCTTC
D: NA; J: TRBJ1-3; size: NA; V: TRBV15; CDR3: CATSRAGTWGNTIYF; DNA: TGTGCCACCAGCAGGGCGGGAACCTGGGGAAACACCATATATTTT
D: NA; J: TRBJ2-7; size: NA; V: TRBV9; CDR3: CASSVGQGRSEQYF; DNA: TGTGCCAGCAGCGTGGGGCAGGGGCGAAGCGAGCAGTACTTC
D: TRBD1; J: TRBJ2-7; size: NA; V: TRBV7-6; CDR3: CAWPRGLPSNCEQYF; DNA: TGTGCCTGGCCCAGGGGGCTCCCGTCGAATTGCGAGCAGTACTTC
D: NA; J: TRBJ1-1; size: NA; V: TRBV30; CDR3: CAWSVGHSEAFF; DNA: TGTGCCTGGAGTGTAGGACACTCCGAAGCTTTCTTT
D: NA; J: TRBJ2-7; size: NA; V: TRBV7-9; CDR3: CASSHGQSYEQYF; DNA: TGTGCCAGCAGCCACGGACAGTCCTACGAGCAGTACTTC
D: TRBD1; J: TRBJ1-1; size: NA; V: TRBV5-3; CDR3: CARSSHLDRAVPEAFF; DNA: TGTGCCAGAAGCTCCCACCTTGACAGGGCGGTACCTGAAGCTTTCTTT
D: NA; J: TRBJ2-2; size: NA; V: TRBV14; CDR3: CASSQKPNTGELFF; DNA: TGTGCCAGCAGCCAAAAGCCGAACACCGGGGAGCTGTTTTTT
D: NA; J: TRBJ1-2; size: once; V: TRBV4-3; CDR3: CASSQDHQASNYGYTF; DNA: TGCGCCAGCAGCCAAGATCATCAGGCCTCTAACTATGGCTACACCTTC
D: NA; J: TRBJ1-1; size: NA; V: TRBV29-1; CDR3: CSVETGTNTEAFF; DNA: TGCAGCGTTGAGACGGGGACTAACACTGAAGCTTTCTTT
D: NA; J: TRBJ1-2; size: NA; V: TRBV9; CDR3: CASSQRGAGGYTF; DNA: TGTGCCAGCAGCCAGAGAGGGGCGGGAGGCTACACCTTC
D: NA; J: TRBJ2-2; size: NA; V: TRBV10-2; CDR3: CASRSSANTGELFF; DNA: TGCGCCAGCAGGTCGAGCGCGAACACCGGGGAGCTGTTTTTT
D: NA; J: TRBJ2-5; size: NA; V: TRBV10-1; CDR3: CASSESHSQIETQYF; DNA: TGCGCCAGCAGTGAGTCTCATTCCCAGATAGAGACCCAGTACTTC
D: NA; J: TRBJ2-7; size: NA; V: TRBV28; CDR3: CASSLYADYEQYF; DNA: TGTGCCAGCAGTTTATACGCAGACTACGAGCAGTACTTC
D: NA; J: TRBJ2-7; size: few; V: TRBV5-1; CDR3: CASSLNRERYEQYF; DNA: TGCGCCAGCAGCTTAAACAGGGAACGCTACGAGCAGTACTTC
D: TRBD1; J: TRBJ1-4; size: NA; V: TRBV15; CDR3: CATSREAGGSEKLFF; DNA: TGTGCCACCAGCAGAGAGGCAGGGGGCTCTGAAAAACTGTTTTTT
D: TRBD2; J: TRBJ2-5; size: NA; V: TRBV9; CDR3: CASSSGLAGGPGETQYF; DNA: TGTGCCAGCAGCTCGGGACTAGCGGGGGGCCCAGGGGAGACCCAGTACTTC
D: TRBD1; J: TRBJ1-1; size: NA; V: TRBV7-9; CDR3: CASSLGRGPEAFF; DNA: TGTGCCAGCAGCTTAGGCAGGGGGCCTGAAGCTTTCTTT
D: NA; J: TRBJ1-6; size: few; V: TRBV6-1; CDR3: CASSEGVGGIIVWDF; DNA: TGTGCCAGCAGTGAAGGTGTGGGGGGAATAATTGTTTGGGACTTT
D: TRBD1; J: TRBJ2-2; size: NA; V: TRBV9; CDR3: CASSVLGGPGELFF; DNA: TGTGCCAGCAGCGTCTTAGGGGGCCCCGGGGAGCTGTTTTTT
D: NA; J: TRBJ2-7; size: once; V: TRBV7-8; CDR3: CASSLEAGPTYEQYF; DNA: TGTGCCAGCAGCTTAGAGGCGGGCCCCACCTACGAGCAGTACTTC
D: NA; J: TRBJ2-7; size: NA; V: TRBV13; CDR3: CASSILGLQGGYEQYF; DNA: TGTGCCAGCAGCATCCTAGGACTCCAGGGGGGCTACGAGCAGTACTTC
D: NA; J: TRBJ1-1; size: few; V: TRBV7-2; CDR3: CASSRYGNTEAFF; DNA: TGTGCCAGCAGTCGGTATGGGAACACTGAAGCTTTCTTT
D: NA; J: TRBJ1-1; size: few; V: TRBV30; CDR3: CAWSAIQGQGGAFF; DNA: TGTGCCTGGAGCGCGATCCAGGGCCAAGGTGGGGCTTTCTTT
D: NA; J: TRBJ2-7; size: once; V: TRBV4-3; CDR3: CASSPRIAYEQYF; DNA: TGCGCCAGCAGCCCGCGCATAGCCTACGAGCAGTACTTC
D: NA; J: TRBJ2-1; size: NA; V: TRBV4-2; CDR3: CASSQETTRNRVNEQFF; DNA: TGTGCCAGCAGCCAAGAGACGACCCGAAACCGGGTCAATGAGCAGTTCTTC
D: NA; J: TRBJ1-1; size: NA; V: TRBV2; CDR3: CASSRATNTEAFF; DNA: TGTGCCAGCAGCAGGGCGACGAACACTGAAGCTTTCTTT
D: NA; J: TRBJ2-1; size: NA; V: TRBV29-1; CDR3: CSVEGENEQFF; DNA: TGCAGCGTTGAAGGGGAGAATGAGCAGTTCTTC
D: NA; J: TRBJ1-6; size: NA; V: TRBV6-5; CDR3: CASSYRNSPLHF; DNA: TGTGCCAGCAGTTATCGGAATTCACCCCTCCACTTT
D: NA; J: TRBJ2-7; size: NA; V: TRBV6-1; CDR3: CASGLGVYEQYF; DNA: TGTGCCAGCGGGCTGGGAGTGTACGAGCAGTACTTC
D: TRBD2; J: TRBJ2-3; size: NA; V: TRBV10-2; CDR3: CASREAPGRMDTQYF; DNA: TGCGCCAGCCGGGAGGCGCCGGGGCGGATGGATACGCAGTATTTT
D: NA; J: TRBJ1-1; size: NA; V: TRBV19; CDR3: CASTSSRGSTEAFF; DNA: TGTGCCAGTACAAGTAGTAGGGGGAGCACTGAAGCTTTCTTT
D: NA; J: TRBJ2-3; size: NA; V: TRBV21-1; CDR3: CALPRGHSRVGQYF; DNA: TGTGCTCTCCCGCGGGGGCACTCTCGGGTGGGGCAGTATTTT
D: NA; J: TRBJ1-5; size: NA; V: TRBV30; CDR3: CAWSVGVEQPQHF; DNA: TGTGCCTGGAGTGTAGGGGTGGAACAGCCCCAGCATTTT
D: TRBD1; J: TRBJ1-6; size: NA; V: TRBV30; CDR3: CAWTGQGSYNSPLHF; DNA: TGTGCCTGGACTGGACAGGGGTCCTATAATTCACCCCTCCACTTT
D: NA; J: TRBJ1-5; size: NA; V: TRBV6-6; CDR3: CASNSGGGSNQPQHF; DNA: TGTGCCAGCAACTCCGGCGGTGGGAGCAATCAGCCCCAGCATTTT
D: NA; J: TRBJ1-3; size: NA; V: TRBV6-5; CDR3: CASSYSVTGNTIYF; DNA: TGTGCCAGCAGTTATTCGGTTACTGGAAACACCATATATTTT
D: NA; J: TRBJ1-1; size: NA; V: TRBV9; CDR3: CAERRPHILTEAFF; DNA: TGTGCCGAGAGGAGACCTCATATTCTCACTGAAGCTTTCTTT
D: NA; J: TRBJ1-1; size: NA; V: TRBV7-3; CDR3: CASSLNGRITEAFF; DNA: TGTGCCAGCAGCTTAAACGGCAGGATAACTGAAGCTTTCTTT
D: NA; J: TRBJ2-7; size: NA; V: TRBV29-1; CDR3: CSVEESRLPYEQYF; DNA: TGCAGCGTTGAAGAGAGCAGGCTACCCTACGAGCAGTACTTC
D: NA; J: TRBJ1-5; size: few; V: TRBV2; CDR3: CASSVSGFNQPQHF; DNA: TGTGCCAGCAGTGTGTCGGGGTTTAATCAGCCCCAGCATTTT
D: TRBD1; J: TRBJ1-6; size: NA; V: TRBV13; CDR3: CASSLGGQGNSPLHF; DNA: TGTGCCAGCAGCTTAGGTGGACAGGGGAATTCACCCCTCCACTTT
D: TRBD2; J: TRBJ2-1; size: NA; V: TRBV28; CDR3: CASTRGGNNEQFF; DNA: TGTGCCAGCACTCGGGGGGGTAACAATGAGCAGTTCTTC
D: NA; J: TRBJ1-1; size: NA; V: TRBV7-9; CDR3: CASTPARGTEAFF; DNA: TGTGCCAGCACCCCCGCTCGGGGGACTGAAGCTTTCTTT
D: TRBD2; J: TRBJ2-5; size: NA; V: TRBV7-9; CDR3: CASSHSGGAGKETQYF; DNA: TGTGCCAGCAGCCATTCCGGAGGAGCGGGGAAAGAGACCCAGTACTTC
D: TRBD1; J: TRBJ1-2; size: once; V: TRBV5-8; CDR3: CASIPRGRGDRYTF; DNA: TGTGCCAGCATCCCTAGGGGGCGCGGGGATCGCTACACCTTC
D: TRBD2; J: TRBJ2-1; size: NA; V: TRBV7-3; CDR3: CASSLSLRGSSYNEQFF; DNA: TGTGCCAGCAGCTTATCCCTGCGGGGGAGCTCCTACAATGAGCAGTTCTTC
D: NA; J: TRBJ2-7; size: NA; V: TRBV5-8; CDR3: CASSILQVILSYEQYF; DNA: TGTGCCAGCAGCATCTTACAGGTTATACTCTCCTACGAGCAGTACTTC
D: NA; J: TRBJ2-1; size: NA; V: TRBV9; CDR3: CASSLKLGNEQFF; DNA: TGTGCCAGCAGCCTTAAACTAGGGAATGAGCAGTTCTTC
D: TRBD1; J: TRBJ2-7; size: NA; V: TRBV5-1; CDR3: CASSSMTGGYEQYF; DNA: TGCGCCAGCAGCTCAATGACAGGGGGCTACGAGCAGTACTTC
D: TRBD1; J: TRBJ1-1; size: once; V: TRBV19; CDR3: CASGRGQGVNTEAFF; DNA: TGTGCCAGTGGCAGGGGGCAGGGGGTGAACACTGAAGCTTTCTTT